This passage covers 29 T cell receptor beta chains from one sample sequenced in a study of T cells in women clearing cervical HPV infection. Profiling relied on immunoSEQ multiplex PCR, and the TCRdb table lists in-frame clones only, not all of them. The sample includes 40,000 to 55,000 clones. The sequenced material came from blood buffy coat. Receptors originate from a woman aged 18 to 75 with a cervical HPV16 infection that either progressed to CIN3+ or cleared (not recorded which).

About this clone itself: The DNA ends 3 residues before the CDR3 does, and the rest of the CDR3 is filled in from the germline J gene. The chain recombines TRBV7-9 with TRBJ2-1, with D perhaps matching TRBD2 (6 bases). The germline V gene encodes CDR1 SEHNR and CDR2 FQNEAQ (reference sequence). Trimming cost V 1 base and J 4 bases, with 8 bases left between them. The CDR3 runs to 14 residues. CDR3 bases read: TGTGCCAGCAGCTTAGGGACTACTTACAATGAG. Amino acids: CASSLGTTYNE. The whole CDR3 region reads CASSLGTTYNEQFF.

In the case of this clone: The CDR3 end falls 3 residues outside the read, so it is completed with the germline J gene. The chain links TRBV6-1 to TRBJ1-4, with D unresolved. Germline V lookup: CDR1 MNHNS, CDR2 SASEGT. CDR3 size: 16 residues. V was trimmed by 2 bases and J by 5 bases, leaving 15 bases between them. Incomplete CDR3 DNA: TGTGCCAGCAGTGAAAGATTCGGGGTTGGGAATGAAAAA. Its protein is CASSERFGVGNEK. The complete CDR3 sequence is CASSERFGVGNEKLFF.

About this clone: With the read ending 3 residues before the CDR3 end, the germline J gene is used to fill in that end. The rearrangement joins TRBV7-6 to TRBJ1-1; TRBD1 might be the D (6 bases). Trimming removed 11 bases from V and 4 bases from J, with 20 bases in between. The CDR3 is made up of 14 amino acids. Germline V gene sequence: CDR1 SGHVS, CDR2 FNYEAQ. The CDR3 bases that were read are TGTGCCGGTTCCTTGAGGGGGTCGGTCACTGAA. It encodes CAGSLRGSVTE. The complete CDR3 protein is CAGSLRGSVTEAFF.

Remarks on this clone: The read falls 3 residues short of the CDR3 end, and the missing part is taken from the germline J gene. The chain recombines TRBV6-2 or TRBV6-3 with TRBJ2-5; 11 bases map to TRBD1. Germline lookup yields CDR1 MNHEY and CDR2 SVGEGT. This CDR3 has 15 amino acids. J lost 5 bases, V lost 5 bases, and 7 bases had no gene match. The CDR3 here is CASSARDRGSETQYF. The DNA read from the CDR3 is TGTGCCAGCAGTGCTCGGGACAGGGGGTCGGAGACC.

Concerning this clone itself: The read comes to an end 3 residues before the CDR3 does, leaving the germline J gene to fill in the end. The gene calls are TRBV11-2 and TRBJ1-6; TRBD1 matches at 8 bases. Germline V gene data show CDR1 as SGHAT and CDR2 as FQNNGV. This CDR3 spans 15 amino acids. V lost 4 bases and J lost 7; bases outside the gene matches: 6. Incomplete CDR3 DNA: TGTGCCAGCAGCTCGGGACAGGTTTTCAATTCACCC. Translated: CASSSGQVFNSP. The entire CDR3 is CASSSGQVFNSPLHF.

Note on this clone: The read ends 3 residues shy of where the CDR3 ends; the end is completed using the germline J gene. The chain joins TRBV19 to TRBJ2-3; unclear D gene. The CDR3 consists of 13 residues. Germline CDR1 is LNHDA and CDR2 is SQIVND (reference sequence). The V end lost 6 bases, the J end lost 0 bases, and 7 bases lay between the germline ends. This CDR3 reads CASRLRSTDTQYF. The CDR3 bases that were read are TGTGCCAGTAGGCTACGGAGCACAGATACG.

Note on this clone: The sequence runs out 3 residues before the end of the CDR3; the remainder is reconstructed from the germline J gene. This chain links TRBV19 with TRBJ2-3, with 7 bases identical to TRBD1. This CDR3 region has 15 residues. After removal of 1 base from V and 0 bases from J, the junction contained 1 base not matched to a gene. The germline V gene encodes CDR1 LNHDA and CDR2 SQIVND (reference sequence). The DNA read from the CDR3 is TGTGCCAGTAGTATAGTACAGGGGAGCACAGATACG. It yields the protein CASSIVQGSTDT. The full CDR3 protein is CASSIVQGSTDTQYF.

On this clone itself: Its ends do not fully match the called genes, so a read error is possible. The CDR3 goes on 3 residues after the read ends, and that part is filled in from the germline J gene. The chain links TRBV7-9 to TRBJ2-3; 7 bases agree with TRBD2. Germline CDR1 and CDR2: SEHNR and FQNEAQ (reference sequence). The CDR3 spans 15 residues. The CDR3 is CASSPTGGVSETQYF. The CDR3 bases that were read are TGTGCCAGCAGCCCGACGGGGGGAGTTTCAGAGACG. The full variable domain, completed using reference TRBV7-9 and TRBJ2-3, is DTGVSQNPRHKITKRGQNVTFRCDPISEHNRLYWYRQTLGQGPEFLTYFQNEAQLEKSRLLSDRFSAERPKGSFSTLEIQRTEQGDSAMYLCASSPTGGVSETQYFGPGTRLTVL.

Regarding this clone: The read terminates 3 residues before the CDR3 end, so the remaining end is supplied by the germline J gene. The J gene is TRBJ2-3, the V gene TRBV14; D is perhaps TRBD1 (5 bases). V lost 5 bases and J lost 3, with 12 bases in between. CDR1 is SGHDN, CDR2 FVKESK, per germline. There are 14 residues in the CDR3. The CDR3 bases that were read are TGTGCCAGCAGCGCAAAACAGGAGACAGATACG. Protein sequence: CASSAKQETDT. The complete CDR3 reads CASSAKQETDTQYF.

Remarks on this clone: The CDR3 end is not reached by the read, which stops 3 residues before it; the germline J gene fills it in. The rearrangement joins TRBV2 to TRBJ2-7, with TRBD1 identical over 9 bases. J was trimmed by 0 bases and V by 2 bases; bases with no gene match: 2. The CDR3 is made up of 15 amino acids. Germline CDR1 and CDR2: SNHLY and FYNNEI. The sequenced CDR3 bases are TGTGCCAGCAGTGAAAGGGACAGGGCCTCCTACGAG. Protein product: CASSERDRASYE. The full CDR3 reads CASSERDRASYEQYF. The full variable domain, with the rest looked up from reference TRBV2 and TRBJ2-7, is EPEVTQTPSHQVTQMGQEVILRCVPISNHLYFYWYRQILGQKVEFLVSFYNNEISEKSEIFDDQFSVERPDGSNFTLKIRSTKLEDSAMYFCASSERDRASYEQYFGPGTRLTVT.

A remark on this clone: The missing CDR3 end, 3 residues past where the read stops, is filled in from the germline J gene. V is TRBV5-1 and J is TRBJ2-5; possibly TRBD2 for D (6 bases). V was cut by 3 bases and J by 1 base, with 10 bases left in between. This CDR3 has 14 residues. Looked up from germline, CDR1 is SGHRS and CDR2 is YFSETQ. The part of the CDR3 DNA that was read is TGCGCCAGCAGCTACCGGGACTTCCAAGAGACC. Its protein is CASSYRDFQET. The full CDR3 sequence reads CASSYRDFQETQYF.

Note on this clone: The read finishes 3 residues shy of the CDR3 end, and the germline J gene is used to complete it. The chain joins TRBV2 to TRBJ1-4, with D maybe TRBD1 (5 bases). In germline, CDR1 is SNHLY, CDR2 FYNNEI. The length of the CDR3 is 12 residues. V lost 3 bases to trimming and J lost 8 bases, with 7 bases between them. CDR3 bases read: TGTGCCAGCAGTGAGGGGGGGGAAAAA. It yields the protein CASSEGGEK. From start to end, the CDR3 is CASSEGGEKLFF.

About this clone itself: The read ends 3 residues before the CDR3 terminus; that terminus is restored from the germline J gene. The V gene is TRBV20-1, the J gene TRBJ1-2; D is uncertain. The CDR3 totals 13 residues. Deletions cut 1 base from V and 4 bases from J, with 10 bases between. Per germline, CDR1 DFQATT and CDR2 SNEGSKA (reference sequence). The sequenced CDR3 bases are TGCAGTGCTAGAGGTCCAGAAACCTATGGC. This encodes CSARGPETYG. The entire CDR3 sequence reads CSARGPETYGYTF.

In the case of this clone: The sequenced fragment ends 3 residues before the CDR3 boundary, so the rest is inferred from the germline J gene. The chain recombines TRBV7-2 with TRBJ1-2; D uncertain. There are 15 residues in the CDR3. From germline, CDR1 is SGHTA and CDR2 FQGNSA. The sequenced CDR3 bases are TGTGCCAGCAGCTTAGTCGTACGGACTAACAATGAC. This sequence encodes CASSLVVRTNND. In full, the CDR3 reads CASSLVVRTNNDYTF. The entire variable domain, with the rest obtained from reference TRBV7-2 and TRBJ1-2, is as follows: GAGVSQSPSNKVTEKGKDVELRCDPISGHTALYWYRQSLGQGLEFLIYFQGNSAPDKSGLPSDRFSAERTGGSVSTLTIQRTQQEDSAVYLCASSLVVRTNNDYTFGSGTRLTVV.

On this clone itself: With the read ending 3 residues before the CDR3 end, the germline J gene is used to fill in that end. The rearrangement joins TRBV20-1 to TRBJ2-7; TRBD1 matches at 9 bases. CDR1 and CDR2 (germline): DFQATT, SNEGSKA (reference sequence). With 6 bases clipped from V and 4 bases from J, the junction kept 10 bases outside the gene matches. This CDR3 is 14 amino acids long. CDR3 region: CSAEPGQGLYEQYF. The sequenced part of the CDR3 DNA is TGCAGTGCAGAACCGGGACAGGGACTTTACGAG.

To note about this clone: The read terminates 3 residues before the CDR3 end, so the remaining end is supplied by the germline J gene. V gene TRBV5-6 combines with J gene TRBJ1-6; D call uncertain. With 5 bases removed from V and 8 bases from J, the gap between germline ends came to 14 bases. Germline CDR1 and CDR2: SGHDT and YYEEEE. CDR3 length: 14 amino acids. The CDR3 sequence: CASSYPAAYSPLHF. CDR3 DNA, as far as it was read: TGTGCCAGCAGTTACCCGGCGGCCTATTCACCC.

The CDR3 DNA, read in part, is TGTGCCAGCACCCTAATGATTGGCCGAACAGATACC. It encodes CASTLMIGRTDT. The entire CDR3 protein reads CASTLMIGRTDTYTF. The chain recombines TRBV7-6 with TRBJ1-2; D remains unclear. From the germline J gene comes the end of the CDR3, since the read stops 3 residues before it. CDR1 and CDR2 (germline): SGHVS, FNYEAQ. This CDR3 contains 15 residues.

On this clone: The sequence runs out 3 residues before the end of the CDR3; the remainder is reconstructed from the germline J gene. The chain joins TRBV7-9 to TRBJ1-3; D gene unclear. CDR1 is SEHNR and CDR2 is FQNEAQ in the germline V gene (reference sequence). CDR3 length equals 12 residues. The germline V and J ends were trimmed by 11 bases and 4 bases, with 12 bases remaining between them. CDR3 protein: CAPRVPGNTIYF. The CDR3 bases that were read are TGTGCCCCCCGGGTCCCCGGAAACACC. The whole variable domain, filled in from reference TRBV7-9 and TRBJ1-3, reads DTGVSQNPRHKITKRGQNVTFRCDPISEHNRLYWYRQTLGQGPEFLTYFQNEAQLEKSRLLSDRFSAERPKGSFSTLEIQRTEQGDSAMYLCAPRVPGNTIYFGEGSWLTVV.

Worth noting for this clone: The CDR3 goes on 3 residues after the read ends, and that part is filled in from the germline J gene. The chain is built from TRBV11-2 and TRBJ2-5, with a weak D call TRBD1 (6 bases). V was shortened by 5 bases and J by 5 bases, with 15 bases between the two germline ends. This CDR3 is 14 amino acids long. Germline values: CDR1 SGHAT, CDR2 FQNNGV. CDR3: CASSPGLRGETQYF. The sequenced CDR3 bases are TGTGCCAGCAGCCCCGGTCTAAGGGGGGAGACC. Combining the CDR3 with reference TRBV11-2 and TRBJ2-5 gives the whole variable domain EAGVAQSPRYKIIEKRQSVAFWCNPISGHATLYWYQQILGQGPKLLIQFQNNGVVDDSQLPKDRFSAERLKGVDSTLKIQPAKLEDSAVYLCASSPGLRGETQYFGPGTRLLVL.

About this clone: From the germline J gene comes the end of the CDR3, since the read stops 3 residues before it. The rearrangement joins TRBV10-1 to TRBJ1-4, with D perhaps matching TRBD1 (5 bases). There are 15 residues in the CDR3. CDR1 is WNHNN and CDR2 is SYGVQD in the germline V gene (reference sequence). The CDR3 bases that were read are TGCGCCAGCAGTGTTCAAGGGCCTGGGGCCAACGTA. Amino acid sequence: CASSVQGPGANV. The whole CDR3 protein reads CASSVQGPGANVLFF.

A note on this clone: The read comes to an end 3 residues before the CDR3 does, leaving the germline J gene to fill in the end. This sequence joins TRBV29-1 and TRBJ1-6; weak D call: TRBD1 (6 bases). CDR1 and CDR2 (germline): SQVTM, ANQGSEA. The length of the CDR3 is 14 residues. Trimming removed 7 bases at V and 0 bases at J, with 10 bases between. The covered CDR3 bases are TGCAGCGCCCGACAGGACTCCTATAATTCACCC. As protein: CSARQDSYNSP. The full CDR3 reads CSARQDSYNSPLHF.

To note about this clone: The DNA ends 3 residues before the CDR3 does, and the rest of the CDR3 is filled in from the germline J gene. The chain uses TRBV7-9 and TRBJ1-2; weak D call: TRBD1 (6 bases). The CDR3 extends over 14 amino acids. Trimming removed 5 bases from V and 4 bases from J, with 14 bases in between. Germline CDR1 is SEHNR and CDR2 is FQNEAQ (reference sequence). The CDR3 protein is CASSREVRGYGYTF. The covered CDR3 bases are TGTGCCAGCAGCAGGGAGGTCAGGGGCTATGGC. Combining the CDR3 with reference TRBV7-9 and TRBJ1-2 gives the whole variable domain DTGVSQNPRHKITKRGQNVTFRCDPISEHNRLYWYRQTLGQGPEFLTYFQNEAQLEKSRLLSDRFSAERPKGSFSTLEIQRTEQGDSAMYLCASSREVRGYGYTFGSGTRLTVV.

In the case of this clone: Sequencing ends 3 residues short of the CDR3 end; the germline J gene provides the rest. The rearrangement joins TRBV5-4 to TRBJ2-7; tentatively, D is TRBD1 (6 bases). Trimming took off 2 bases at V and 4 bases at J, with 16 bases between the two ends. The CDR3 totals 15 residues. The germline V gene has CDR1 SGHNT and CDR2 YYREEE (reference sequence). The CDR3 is CASSLGTGYTYEQYF. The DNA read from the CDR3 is TGTGCCAGCAGCTTAGGTACAGGGTATACTTACGAG.

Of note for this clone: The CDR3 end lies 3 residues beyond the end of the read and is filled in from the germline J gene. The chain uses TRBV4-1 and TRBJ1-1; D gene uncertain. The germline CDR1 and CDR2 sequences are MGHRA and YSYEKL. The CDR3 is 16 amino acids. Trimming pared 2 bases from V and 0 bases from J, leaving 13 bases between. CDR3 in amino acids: CASSQLYSPMNTEAFF. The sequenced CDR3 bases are TGCGCCAGCAGCCAATTGTACAGCCCAATGAACACTGAA.

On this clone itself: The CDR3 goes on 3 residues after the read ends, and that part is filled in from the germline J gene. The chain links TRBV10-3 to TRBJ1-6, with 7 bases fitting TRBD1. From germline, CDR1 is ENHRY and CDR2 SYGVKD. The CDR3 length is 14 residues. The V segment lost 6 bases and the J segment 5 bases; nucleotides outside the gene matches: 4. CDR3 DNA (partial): TGTGCCATCAGCACCGGGACAGATAATTCACCC. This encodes CAISTGTDNSP. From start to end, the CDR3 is CAISTGTDNSPLHF.

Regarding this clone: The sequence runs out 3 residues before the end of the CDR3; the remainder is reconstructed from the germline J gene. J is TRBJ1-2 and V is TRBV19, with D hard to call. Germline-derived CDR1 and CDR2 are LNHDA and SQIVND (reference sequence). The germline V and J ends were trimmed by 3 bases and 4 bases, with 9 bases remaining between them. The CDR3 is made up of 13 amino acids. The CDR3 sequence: CASSISRGYGYTF. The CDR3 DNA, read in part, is TGTGCCAGTAGTATTTCTCGGGGCTATGGC.

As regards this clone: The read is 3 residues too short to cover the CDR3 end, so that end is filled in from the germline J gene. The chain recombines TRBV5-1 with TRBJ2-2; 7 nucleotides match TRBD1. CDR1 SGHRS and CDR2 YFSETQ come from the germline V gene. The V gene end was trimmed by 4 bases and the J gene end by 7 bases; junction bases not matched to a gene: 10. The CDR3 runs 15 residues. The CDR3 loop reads CASSPLQGQNGELFF. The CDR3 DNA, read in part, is TGCGCCAGCAGCCCCCTACAGGGGCAGAACGGGGAG.

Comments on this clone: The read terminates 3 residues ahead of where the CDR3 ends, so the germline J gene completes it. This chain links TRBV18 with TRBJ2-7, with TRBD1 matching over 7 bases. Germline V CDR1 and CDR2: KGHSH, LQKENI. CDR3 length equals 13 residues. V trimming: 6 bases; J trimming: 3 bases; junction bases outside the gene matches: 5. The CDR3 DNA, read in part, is TGTGCCAGCTCCGAGGGACAGAACTACGAG. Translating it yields CASSEGQNYE. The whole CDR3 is CASSEGQNYEQYF.

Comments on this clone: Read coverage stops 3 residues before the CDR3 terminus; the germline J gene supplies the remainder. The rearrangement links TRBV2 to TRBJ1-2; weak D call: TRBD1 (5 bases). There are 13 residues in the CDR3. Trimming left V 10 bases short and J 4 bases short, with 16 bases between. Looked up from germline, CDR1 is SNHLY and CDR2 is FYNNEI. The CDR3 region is CATDPGRAYGYTF. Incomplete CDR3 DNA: TGTGCCACCGATCCGGGCAGGGCCTATGGC.